A selection of T cell receptor beta chains follows, all from one sample in a study of beta chain features in type 1 diabetes. Data came from immunoSEQ multiplex PCR; TCRdb stores just in-frame clones and leaves some out. The sample shows 160,000 or so clones, roughly 9% of them seen only once. Material: central memory CD4+ T cells from blood. All receptors come from a woman aged 25 to 39 with type 1 diabetes. The CDR3 runs from the conserved cysteine through the conserved F or W. The order of the fields is V gene, D gene, clone size, J gene, CDR3 protein, CDR3 DNA. A D gene is named only where the DNA matches it firmly. A row's size may be missing; if present it is once, few, many or a size class.

V gene: TRBV30
D gene: -
clone size: -
J gene: TRBJ1-2
CDR3 protein: CAWRLNVNGYTF
CDR3 DNA: TGTGCCTGGAGATTAAATGTAAATGGCTACACCTTC

V gene: TRBV28
D gene: TRBD2
clone size: few
J gene: TRBJ2-7
CDR3 protein: CAIKSAGGAYEQYF
CDR3 DNA: TGTGCCATCAAGTCGGCGGGAGGGGCCTACGAGCAGTACTTC

V gene: TRBV18
D gene: -
clone size: -
J gene: TRBJ1-2
CDR3 protein: CASSPREDHYGYTF
CDR3 DNA: TGTGCCAGCTCACCACGGGAGGACCACTATGGCTACACCTTC

V gene: TRBV15
D gene: TRBD2
clone size: -
J gene: TRBJ2-5
CDR3 protein: CATSREASGSGETQYF
CDR3 DNA: TGTGCCACCAGCAGAGAGGCTAGCGGGAGTGGGGAGACCCAGTACTTC

V gene: TRBV9
D gene: -
clone size: -
J gene: TRBJ2-2
CDR3 protein: CASSFRDFNTGELFF
CDR3 DNA: TGTGCCAGCAGCTTCCGGGACTTTAACACCGGGGAGCTGTTTTTT

V gene: TRBV14
D gene: TRBD1
clone size: few
J gene: TRBJ1-4
CDR3 protein: CASNGQGASEKLFF
CDR3 DNA: TGTGCCAGCAACGGACAGGGGGCCAGTGAAAAACTGTTTTTT

V gene: TRBV4-1
D gene: -
clone size: many
J gene: TRBJ1-4
CDR3 protein: CASSQVWQNNEKLFF
CDR3 DNA: TGCGCCAGCAGCCAAGTTTGGCAGAATAATGAAAAACTGTTTTTT

V gene: TRBV11-2
D gene: -
clone size: few
J gene: TRBJ1-2
CDR3 protein: CASSPNRDGYTF
CDR3 DNA: TGTGCCAGCAGCCCAAACAGGGACGGCTACACCTTC

V gene: TRBV5-4
D gene: -
clone size: few
J gene: TRBJ1-2
CDR3 protein: CASSLADRRLDLYGYTF
CDR3 DNA: TGTGCCAGCAGCTTAGCTGACAGGAGGTTGGATCTCTATGGCTACACCTTC

V gene: TRBV6-5
D gene: -
clone size: few
J gene: TRBJ1-1
CDR3 protein: CASTDPQGTEAFF
CDR3 DNA: TGTGCCAGCACCGACCCCCAGGGCACTGAAGCTTTCTTT

V gene: TRBV30
D gene: TRBD2
clone size: few
J gene: TRBJ2-1
CDR3 protein: CAWRGTSGRFYNEQFF
CDR3 DNA: TGTGCCTGGAGGGGGACTAGCGGGAGGTTCTACAATGAGCAGTTCTTC

V gene: TRBV5-4
D gene: -
clone size: few
J gene: TRBJ2-1
CDR3 protein: CASSISNEQFF
CDR3 DNA: TGTGCCAGCAGCATCTCCAATGAGCAGTTCTTC

V gene: TRBV30
D gene: TRBD2
clone size: few
J gene: TRBJ2-3
CDR3 protein: CAWRERRGGTDTQYF
CDR3 DNA: TGTGCCTGGAGAGAGAGGCGGGGGGGCACAGATACGCAGTATTTT

V gene: TRBV2
D gene: TRBD2
clone size: -
J gene: TRBJ2-7
CDR3 protein: CASSSGLAGVLVEQYF
CDR3 DNA: TGTGCCAGCAGCTCAGGACTAGCGGGAGTGTTAGTCGAGCAGTACTTC

V gene: TRBV7-2
D gene: TRBD2
clone size: -
J gene: TRBJ2-3
CDR3 protein: CASSRGLAGADTQYF
CDR3 DNA: TGTGCCAGCAGCCGGGGACTAGCGGGAGCAGATACGCAGTATTTT

V gene: TRBV27
D gene: TRBD2
clone size: -
J gene: TRBJ2-1
CDR3 protein: CASSSSGLAGREQFF
CDR3 DNA: TGTGCCAGCAGTTCCTCGGGACTAGCGGGCCGTGAGCAGTTCTTC

V gene: TRBV7-7
D gene: -
clone size: -
J gene: TRBJ2-2
CDR3 protein: CASSTTANTGELFF
CDR3 DNA: TGTGCTAGCAGCACGACAGCGAACACCGGGGAGCTGTTTTTT

V gene: TRBV11-3
D gene: TRBD2
clone size: -
J gene: TRBJ2-7
CDR3 protein: CASSFASAGLANEQYF
CDR3 DNA: TGTGCCAGCAGCTTCGCCTCGGCGGGACTAGCAAACGAGCAGTACTTC

V gene: TRBV11-3
D gene: -
clone size: -
J gene: TRBJ1-2
CDR3 protein: CASSHGSGYTF
CDR3 DNA: TGTGCCAGCAGCCATGGGAGTGGCTACACCTTC

V gene: TRBV5-1
D gene: -
clone size: few
J gene: TRBJ2-5
CDR3 protein: CASSSQGGETQYF
CDR3 DNA: TGCGCCAGCAGCTCCCAGGGCGGAGAGACCCAGTACTTC

V gene: TRBV9
D gene: TRBD1
clone size: many
J gene: TRBJ1-1
CDR3 protein: CASSADRGGTEAFF
CDR3 DNA: TGTGCCAGCAGCGCCGACAGGGGCGGGACTGAAGCTTTCTTT

V gene: TRBV4-2
D gene: -
clone size: few
J gene: TRBJ2-5
CDR3 protein: CASSQERQSQETQYF
CDR3 DNA: TGTGCCAGCAGCCAAGAGCGACAGTCCCAAGAGACCCAGTACTTC

V gene: TRBV5-1
D gene: -
clone size: -
J gene: TRBJ2-7
CDR3 protein: CASSNPQVSQYEQYF
CDR3 DNA: TGCGCCAGCAGCAACCCACAGGTATCCCAATACGAGCAGTACTTC

V gene: TRBV12-5
D gene: TRBD2
clone size: -
J gene: TRBJ2-7
CDR3 protein: CASGSRLAGAYEQYF
CDR3 DNA: TGTGCTAGTGGTTCTCGACTAGCGGGAGCCTACGAGCAGTACTTC

V gene: TRBV30
D gene: -
clone size: few
J gene: TRBJ2-1
CDR3 protein: CAWSYRADEQFF
CDR3 DNA: TGTGCCTGGAGTTACAGGGCTGATGAGCAGTTCTTC

V gene: TRBV29-1
D gene: TRBD1
clone size: few
J gene: TRBJ1-4
CDR3 protein: CSVYETGGGKLFF
CDR3 DNA: TGCAGCGTTTACGAGACAGGGGGCGGAAAACTGTTTTTT

V gene: TRBV9
D gene: -
clone size: few
J gene: TRBJ2-2
CDR3 protein: CASSPRFLNTGELFF
CDR3 DNA: TGTGCCAGCAGCCCCCGGTTCCTGAACACCGGGGAGCTGTTTTTT

V gene: TRBV18
D gene: -
clone size: -
J gene: TRBJ2-2
CDR3 protein: CASSQNTGKTGELFF
CDR3 DNA: TGTGCCAGCTCACAGAATACGGGGAAAACCGGGGAGCTGTTTTTT

V gene: TRBV2
D gene: -
clone size: -
J gene: TRBJ2-1
CDR3 protein: CASGGLGEQFF
CDR3 DNA: TGTGCCAGCGGCGGATTAGGTGAGCAGTTCTTC

V gene: TRBV2
D gene: -
clone size: once
J gene: TRBJ1-2
CDR3 protein: CASSEPGVSYGYTF
CDR3 DNA: TGTGCCAGCAGTGAACCCGGGGTCTCCTATGGCTACACCTTC

V gene: TRBV2
D gene: TRBD2
clone size: -
J gene: TRBJ2-1
CDR3 protein: CASGGGLANEQFF
CDR3 DNA: TGTGCCAGCGGCGGGGGGCTAGCCAATGAGCAGTTCTTC

V gene: TRBV10-3
D gene: TRBD2
clone size: few
J gene: TRBJ2-1
CDR3 protein: CAISVGLAVVNEQFF
CDR3 DNA: TGTGCCATCAGCGTGGGACTAGCGGTAGTCAATGAGCAGTTCTTC

V gene: TRBV7-2
D gene: -
clone size: many
J gene: TRBJ2-4
CDR3 protein: CASSFGVAKNIQYF
CDR3 DNA: TGTGCCAGCAGCTTCGGTGTAGCCAAAAACATTCAGTACTTC

V gene: TRBV19
D gene: -
clone size: -
J gene: TRBJ2-5
CDR3 protein: CASSGDHQETQYF
CDR3 DNA: TGTGCCAGTTCGGGGGACCACCAAGAGACCCAGTACTTC

V gene: TRBV25-1
D gene: TRBD1
clone size: -
J gene: TRBJ2-6
CDR3 protein: CASSPRDRGLVGANVLTF
CDR3 DNA: TGTGCCAGCAGTCCTCGGGACAGGGGGTTGGTTGGGGCCAACGTCCTGACTTTC

V gene: TRBV5-1
D gene: TRBD1
clone size: few
J gene: TRBJ2-7
CDR3 protein: CASSFGTVGYEQYF
CDR3 DNA: TGCGCCAGCAGCTTCGGGACAGTAGGCTACGAGCAGTACTTC

V gene: TRBV6-1
D gene: -
clone size: few
J gene: TRBJ2-3
CDR3 protein: CASSGGQPPTTQYF
CDR3 DNA: TGTGCCAGCAGCGGTGGACAGCCTCCTACTACGCAGTATTTT

V gene: TRBV28
D gene: TRBD1
clone size: few
J gene: TRBJ1-2
CDR3 protein: CASTRTGLGGYTF
CDR3 DNA: TGTGCCAGCACAAGGACAGGGCTCGGGGGCTACACCTTC

V gene: TRBV11-2
D gene: TRBD1
clone size: few
J gene: TRBJ1-1
CDR3 protein: CASSPDRGRGTEAFF
CDR3 DNA: TGTGCCAGCAGCCCGGACAGGGGCCGGGGCACTGAAGCTTTCTTT

V gene: TRBV4-1
D gene: TRBD2
clone size: many
J gene: TRBJ2-1
CDR3 protein: CASSQVLAGGEQFF
CDR3 DNA: TGCGCCAGCAGCCAAGTGCTAGCGGGAGGTGAGCAGTTCTTC

V gene: TRBV28
D gene: -
clone size: -
J gene: TRBJ2-7
CDR3 protein: CASSTTVYEQYF
CDR3 DNA: TGTGCCAGCAGTACGACAGTCTACGAGCAGTACTTC

V gene: TRBV5-1
D gene: TRBD2
clone size: -
J gene: TRBJ2-1
CDR3 protein: CASSLVTSGYNEQFF
CDR3 DNA: TGCGCCAGCAGCTTAGTGACTAGCGGCTACAATGAGCAGTTCTTC

V gene: TRBV19
D gene: TRBD2
clone size: -
J gene: TRBJ2-7
CDR3 protein: CASSIGLAGDEQYF
CDR3 DNA: TGTGCCAGTAGTATTGGACTAGCGGGAGATGAGCAGTACTTC

V gene: TRBV4-2
D gene: TRBD2
clone size: few
J gene: TRBJ2-3
CDR3 protein: CASSQDGPGRTDTQYF
CDR3 DNA: TGTGCCAGCAGCCAAGACGGTCCCGGGAGGACAGATACGCAGTATTTT

V gene: TRBV30
D gene: TRBD2
clone size: few
J gene: TRBJ2-3
CDR3 protein: CAWSVGGRALF
CDR3 DNA: TGTGCCTGGAGTGTCGGTGGGAGGGCCCTTTTT

V gene: TRBV5-1
D gene: -
clone size: -
J gene: TRBJ2-7
CDR3 protein: CASSLGVTGSYEQYF
CDR3 DNA: TGCGCCAGCAGCTTAGGCGTGACGGGCTCCTACGAGCAGTACTTC